This entry describes one T cell receptor beta chain. Its antigen is still unknown. The entry originates in a study of T cell responses to AZD1222 COVID-19 vaccine. General study points: CD4 TCRs associated with vaccination spanned spike, dominating at 160-218 and 743-854. Compared with day 0, the breadth and depth of the Spike-specific TCR repertoire rose significantly after two doses of AZD1222. After the peak T cell response, and only then, were repertoires sampled. The number of AZD1222 recipients seropositive at baseline was only 6 or 7.

CDR1 is MNHEY and CDR2 is SVGAGI in the germline V gene. V dropped 5 bases and J dropped 8 bases, with 3 bases sitting between them. CDR3 length equals 10 residues. Assay: immunoSEQ multiplex PCR; the TCRdb copy retains only in-frame clones and omits some. The sample shows around 60,000 clones, around 85% of them seen only once. The sample consisted of peripheral blood, taken 28 days after the second AZD1222 dose. The chain combines TRBV6-5 with TRBJ1-4, with D uncertain. The sequence derives from an adult who received the AZD1222 COVID-19 vaccine. The CDR3 loop reads CASSREKLFF. The CDR3 nucleotides are TGTGCCAGCAGTAGAGAAAAACTGTTTTTT.